The 30 T cell receptor beta chains below come from one sample, sequenced in a study of lymphopenia after photon versus proton radiotherapy. Repertoires were generated with immunoSEQ multiplex PCR, while TCRdb's copy carries only in-frame clones and drops some. The sample yields about 55,000 clones, about four fifths seen once. The sample consisted of peripheral blood, taken from a patient treated with proton-based radiotherapy. The receptors come from a man in his 60s with pancreatic cancer.

This clone appeared a few times. This chain uses TRBV6-6 with TRBJ2-7; D remains unclear. This CDR3 comprises 13 residues. V was shortened by 2 bases and J by 7 bases, with 12 bases between the two germline ends. CDR1 is MNHNY and CDR2 is SVGAGI in the germline V gene (reference sequence). The CDR3 DNA is TGTGCCAGCAGTTACATGGGCGCGAAGGAGCAGTACTTC. This codes for CASSYMGAKEQYF.

The V call is TRBV25-1, the J call TRBJ2-1, with D unclear. V was clipped by 6 bases and J by 0 bases, with 9 bases between them. Per germline, CDR1 MGHDK and CDR2 SYGVNS. The CDR3 is 14 amino acids. In DNA form, the CDR3 reads TGTGCCAGCAGCAGGTGGAGCTCCTACAATGAGCAGTTCTTC. Encoded protein: CASSRWSSYNEQFF. Variable domain in full (rest from reference TRBV25-1 and TRBJ2-1): EADIYQTPRYLVIGTGKKITLECSQTMGHDKMYWYQQDPGMELHLIHYSYGVNSTEKGDLSSESTVSRIRTEHFPLTLESARPSHTSQYLCASSRWSSYNEQFFGPGTRLTVL.

This sequence joins TRBV4-2 and TRBJ1-2; the D is unclear. The CDR3 has 14 residues. Trimming stripped 1 base from V and 3 bases from J, with 9 bases between. The germline V gene has CDR1 LGHNA and CDR2 YNFKEQ. The DNA for the CDR3 is TGTGCCAGCAGCCAAGGGCGGGGAGACTATGGCTACACCTTC. This sequence encodes CASSQGRGDYGYTF.

The chain uses TRBV28 and TRBJ2-1; 12 bases map to TRBD2. CDR1 and CDR2 from the germline V gene are MDHEN and SYDVKM. Trimming took 4 bases from V and 6 from J; bases not matched to a gene: 7. The CDR3 sequence is 16 residues long. This CDR3 reads CASSSASGRAPNEQFF. The CDR3 nucleotides are TGTGCCAGCAGTTCCGCTAGCGGGAGGGCCCCCAATGAGCAGTTCTTC.

The chain joins TRBV28 to TRBJ1-2; D is ambiguous. This CDR3 comprises 12 residues. V lost 5 bases and J 0 bases, leaving 4 bases between the germline ends. Per germline, CDR1 MDHEN and CDR2 SYDVKM. The CDR3 loop reads CASSGANYGYTF. In DNA, the CDR3 is TGTGCCAGCAGTGGGGCTAACTATGGCTACACCTTC.

This clone came up once. The chain links TRBV4-3 to TRBJ2-3; TRBD2 matches 8 bases. V was pared by 0 bases and J by 4 bases, with 15 bases of the junction left unmatched. The CDR3 spans 19 residues. CDR1 and CDR2 from the germline V gene are LGHNA and YSLEER. In DNA, the CDR3 is TGCGCCAGCAGCCAAGAAGCTTCTCTCCCAAGCGGGAGCCCAGATACGCAGTATTTT. This gives the protein CASSQEASLPSGSPDTQYF.

DNA for the CDR3: TGTGCCAGCAGCCCCGACTTAATGAACACTGAAGCTTTCTTT. Its protein is CASSPDLMNTEAFF. J is TRBJ1-1 and V is TRBV7-9, with no clear D. The CDR3 loop spans 14 amino acids. V dropped 5 bases and J dropped 0 bases, with 10 bases sitting between them. Per germline, CDR1 SEHNR and CDR2 FQNEAQ (reference sequence).

The chain has TRBV6-5 and TRBJ1-1; D gene uncertain. From germline, CDR1 is MNHEY and CDR2 SVGAGI. The CDR3 is made up of 16 amino acids. The ends were cut back, 2 bases at V and 0 bases at J, with 13 bases in the middle. CDR3 sequence: CASSYGSAILNTEAFF. The CDR3 DNA reads as TGTGCCAGCAGTTACGGCAGTGCGATCTTGAACACTGAAGCTTTCTTT.

CDR3 in DNA: TGTGCCAGCAGCTTAGCGGGACAGAGCTATGGCTACACCTTC. Translated: CASSLAGQSYGYTF. The chain joins TRBV7-9 to TRBJ1-2, with 7 positions matching TRBD1. The CDR3 is 14 amino acids. The V segment lost 0 bases and the J segment 4 bases; nucleotides outside the gene matches: 2. Looked up from germline, CDR1 is SEHNR and CDR2 is FQNEAQ (reference sequence).

The rearrangement uses TRBV5-4 and TRBJ2-5; TRBD2 matches at 12 bases. J gave up 4 bases and V 4 bases, and 8 bases lay outside the gene matches. Germline V gene lookup returns CDR1 SGHNT and CDR2 YYREEE (reference sequence). The CDR3 has 16 residues. The CDR3 sequence is CASSQASGRAGETQYF. In DNA, the CDR3 is TGTGCCAGCAGCCAAGCTAGCGGGAGGGCCGGAGAGACCCAGTACTTC.

The V call is TRBV10-3, the J call TRBJ2-3; D assignment may be TRBD1 or TRBD2 (5 bases each). Trimming cost V 6 bases and J 0 bases, with 13 bases left between them. The length of the CDR3 is 15 residues. Germline loops: CDR1 ENHRY, CDR2 SYGVKD. The CDR3 DNA sequence: TGTGCCATCAGCCCCGGGAAGGGGAGCACAGATACGCAGTATTTT. Amino acids: CAISPGKGSTDTQYF.

This chain links TRBV19 with TRBJ2-1; the D is unclear. Germline V gives CDR1 LNHDA, CDR2 SQIVND (reference sequence). The CDR3 is made up of 13 amino acids. V was shortened by 5 bases and J by 9 bases, with 14 bases between the two germline ends. CDR3 coding DNA: TGTGCCAGTAGTCTCACGGTCTTAGGTGAGCAGTTCTTC. This codes for CASSLTVLGEQFF.

The J gene is TRBJ2-2, the V gene TRBV27; 12 bases fit TRBD1. The CDR3 length is 19 residues. V was clipped by 4 bases and J by 1 base; unmatched bases: 10. CDR1 is MNHEY and CDR2 is SMNVEV in the germline V gene (reference sequence). In DNA form, the CDR3 reads TGTGCCAGCAGTTCCCCCGGGACAGGGGGCTGGATGAACACCGGGGAGCTGTTTTTT. It specifies CASSSPGTGGWMNTGELFF.

V usage is TRBV7-9 and J usage is TRBJ1-1; no clear D. V was cut by 3 bases and J by 4 bases, with 9 bases left in between. The CDR3 consists of 13 residues. Germline V lookup: CDR1 SEHNR, CDR2 FQNEAQ (reference sequence). The CDR3 nucleotides are TGTGCCAGCAGCTTCACCGGGCCCACTGAAGCTTTCTTT. Translated, it gives CASSFTGPTEAFF. Complete variable domain (other parts from reference TRBV7-9 and TRBJ1-1): DTGVSQNPRHKITKRGQNVTFRCDPISEHNRLYWYRQTLGQGPEFLTYFQNEAQLEKSRLLSDRFSAERPKGSFSTLEIQRTEQGDSAMYLCASSFTGPTEAFFGQGTRLTVV.

This rearrangement joins TRBV7-2 to TRBJ2-1, with a tentative D call TRBD1 (5 bases). Germline V gives CDR1 SGHTA, CDR2 FQGNSA. The CDR3 is 16 amino acids. V was cut by 4 bases and J by 0 bases, with 13 bases left in between. Here the CDR3 DNA reads TGTGCCAGCAGCTATAGCAGGGCTAGCTCCTACAATGAGCAGTTCTTC. It specifies CASSYSRASSYNEQFF.

V and J are TRBV5-8 and TRBJ2-5; D is perhaps TRBD1 (8 bases). Trimming shortened V by 0 bases and J by 5 bases, and 14 bases separated the two germline ends. In germline, CDR1 is SGHTS, CDR2 YDEGEE. CDR3 length: 15 residues. DNA of the CDR3: TGTGCCAGCAGCTTGGCGGACAGGGAGGGGGAGACCCAGTACTTC. Encoded protein: CASSLADREGETQYF.

The genes are TRBV7-9 and TRBJ2-7; D ambiguous. Trimming shortened V by 4 bases and J by 2 bases, and 12 bases separated the two germline ends. This CDR3 is 14 amino acids long. Germline V lookup: CDR1 SEHNR, CDR2 FQNEAQ (reference sequence). DNA of the CDR3: TGTGCCAGCAGCTCCGCCTCGGCCGCCTACGAGCAGTACTTC. Its protein product is CASSSASAAYEQYF.

The chain uses TRBV28 and TRBJ1-1, with a weak D call TRBD1 (5 bases). Germline CDR1 reads MDHEN; CDR2 reads SYDVKM. The CDR3 is 14 amino acids. The V end was cut by 5 bases, the J end by 1 base, with 11 bases between. CDR3 bases: TGTGCCAGCAGTAAAGGTGGGGCGAACACTGAAGCTTTCTTT. It codes for CASSKGGANTEAFF.

V gene TRBV6-5 combines with J gene TRBJ2-7, with D perhaps TRBD1 (6 bases). V was trimmed by 6 bases and J by 3 bases, leaving 15 bases between them. This CDR3 region has 14 residues. CDR1 MNHEY and CDR2 SVGAGI come from the germline V gene. The CDR3 is CASRSTGAYYEQYF. CDR3 coding DNA: TGTGCCAGCAGGTCGACAGGCGCTTACTACGAGCAGTACTTC.

This chain uses TRBV6-6 with TRBJ2-1; 7 bases are a match to TRBD2. The germline V gene encodes CDR1 MNHNY and CDR2 SVGAGI (reference sequence). The CDR3 length is 15 residues. V lost 6 bases, J lost 1 base, and 6 bases stayed unmatched. The chain's CDR3 is CASRAPGGSYNEQFF. The CDR3 nucleotides are TGTGCCAGCAGGGCCCCGGGGGGTTCCTACAATGAGCAGTTCTTC.

The chain joins TRBV7-2 to TRBJ2-3; possible D gene TRBD1, 5 bases. The V gene's germline CDR1 is SGHTA and CDR2 FQGNSA. V gave up 2 bases and J gave up 1 base, with 13 bases separating them. The CDR3 has 16 residues. The CDR3 DNA is TGTGCCAGCAGCTTATCCAGAGCCAGGGGCACAGATACGCAGTATTTT. This codes for CASSLSRARGTDTQYF.

This rearrangement joins TRBV29-1 to TRBJ2-1; no clear D. Germline V gives CDR1 SQVTM, CDR2 ANQGSEA. The length of the CDR3 is 11 residues. Trimming shortened V by 6 bases and J by 7 bases, and 10 bases separated the two germline ends. CDR3 DNA sequence: TGCAGCGTAAAATCGTGGAATGAGCAGTTCTTC. It specifies CSVKSWNEQFF.

The chain joins TRBV6-4 to TRBJ1-1; D unresolved. Germline lookup yields CDR1 MRHNA and CDR2 SNTAGT. V dropped 5 bases and J dropped 2 bases, with 9 bases sitting between them. This CDR3 region has 13 residues. This chain's CDR3 is CASSLHLNTEAFF. CDR3 nucleotide sequence: TGTGCCAGCAGTTTACATCTAAACACTGAAGCTTTCTTT.

The chain has TRBV19 and TRBJ1-2; no reliable D call. The CDR3 has 14 residues. Germline V gene lookup returns CDR1 LNHDA and CDR2 SQIVND (reference sequence). V was pared by 3 bases and J by 1 base, with 9 bases between. The CDR3 protein is CASSIGINNYGYTF. The CDR3 DNA reads TGTGCCAGTAGTATCGGCATAAATAACTATGGCTACACCTTC.

This chain connects TRBV7-3 to TRBJ2-3; possible D gene TRBD2, 5 bases. The V end was cut by 4 bases, the J end by 7 bases, with 24 bases between. There are 17 residues in the CDR3. Germline V gives CDR1 SGHTA, CDR2 FQGTGA. The CDR3: CASSSSGSAGLPYTQYF. The CDR3 coding sequence is TGTGCCAGCAGCTCCTCGGGGTCCGCCGGTCTCCCTTATACGCAGTATTTT.

This clone came up a few times. V usage is TRBV6-5 and J usage is TRBJ1-2; tentative D call: TRBD1 (5 bases). This CDR3 contains 12 residues. The V gene's germline CDR1 is MNHEY and CDR2 SVGAGI. Trimming left V 5 bases short and J 7 bases short, with 11 bases between. CDR3 region: CASSNIGGGYTF. The CDR3 coding sequence is TGTGCCAGCAGTAATATCGGGGGTGGCTACACCTTC.

Notes on this clone: At the DNA level, this CDR3 is encoded by other sequences in the same sample as well. J is TRBJ2-5 and V is TRBV18; no definite D call. CDR1 and CDR2 from the germline V gene are KGHSH and LQKENI. CDR3 length: 11 residues. Trimming pared 4 bases from V and 3 bases from J, leaving 3 bases between. The CDR3 is CASSLKETQYF. The CDR3 DNA sequence: TGTGCCAGCTCACTGAAAGAGACCCAGTACTTC.

This rearrangement joins TRBV4-1 to TRBJ2-5; 9 bases map to TRBD2. J lost 3 bases, V lost 0 bases, and 14 bases had no gene match. CDR3 size: 19 residues. From germline, CDR1 is MGHRA and CDR2 YSYEKL. The CDR3 DNA reads as TGCGCCAGCAGCCAAGATCCCGGGACTAGCTTCCCGAAGGAAGAGACCCAGTACTTC. Its translation: CASSQDPGTSFPKEETQYF.

The gene calls are TRBV4-1 and TRBJ2-7; tentatively, D is TRBD2 (5 bases). V was trimmed by 4 bases and J by 3 bases, leaving 19 bases between them. CDR3 length: 16 amino acids. Germline-derived CDR1 and CDR2 are MGHRA and YSYEKL. Here the CDR3 reads CASSLEGLPALYEQYF. In DNA, the CDR3 is TGCGCCAGCAGCCTCGAGGGTCTGCCAGCCCTCTACGAGCAGTACTTC.

The chain links TRBV9 to TRBJ2-2; 7 bases match TRBD1. Germline assignment: CDR1 SGDLS and CDR2 YYNGEE. CDR3 length: 13 residues. V was clipped by 2 bases and J by 7 bases; unmatched bases: 2. CDR3 coding DNA: TGTGCCAGCAGCGTGAACAGGGGCGGGGAGCTGTTTTTT. This gives the protein CASSVNRGGELFF.